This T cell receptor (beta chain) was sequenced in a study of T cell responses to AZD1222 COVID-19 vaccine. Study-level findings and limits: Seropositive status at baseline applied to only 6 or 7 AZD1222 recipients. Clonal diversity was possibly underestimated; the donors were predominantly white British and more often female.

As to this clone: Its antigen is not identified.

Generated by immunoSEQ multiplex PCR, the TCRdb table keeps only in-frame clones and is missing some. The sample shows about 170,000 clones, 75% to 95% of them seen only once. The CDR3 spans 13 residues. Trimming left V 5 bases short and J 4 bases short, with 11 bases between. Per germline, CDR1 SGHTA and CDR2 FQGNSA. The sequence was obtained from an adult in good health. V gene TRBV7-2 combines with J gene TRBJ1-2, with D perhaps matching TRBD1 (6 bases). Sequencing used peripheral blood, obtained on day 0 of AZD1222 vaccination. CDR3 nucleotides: TGTGCCAGCAGCGAACAGGGTTTCTATGGCTACACCTTC. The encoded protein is CASSEQGFYGYTF.